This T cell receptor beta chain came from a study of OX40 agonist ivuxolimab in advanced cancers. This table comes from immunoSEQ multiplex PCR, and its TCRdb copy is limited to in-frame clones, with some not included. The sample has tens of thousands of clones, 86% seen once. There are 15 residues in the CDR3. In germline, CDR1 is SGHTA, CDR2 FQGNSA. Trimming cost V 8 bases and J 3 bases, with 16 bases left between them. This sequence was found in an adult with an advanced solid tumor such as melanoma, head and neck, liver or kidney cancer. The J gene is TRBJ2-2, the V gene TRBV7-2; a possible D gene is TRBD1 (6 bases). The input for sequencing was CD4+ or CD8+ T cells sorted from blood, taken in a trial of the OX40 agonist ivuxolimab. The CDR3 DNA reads TGTGCCAGCCCCGAAGGACAGTGGGACACCGGGGAGCTGTTTTTT. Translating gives CASPEGQWDTGELFF.